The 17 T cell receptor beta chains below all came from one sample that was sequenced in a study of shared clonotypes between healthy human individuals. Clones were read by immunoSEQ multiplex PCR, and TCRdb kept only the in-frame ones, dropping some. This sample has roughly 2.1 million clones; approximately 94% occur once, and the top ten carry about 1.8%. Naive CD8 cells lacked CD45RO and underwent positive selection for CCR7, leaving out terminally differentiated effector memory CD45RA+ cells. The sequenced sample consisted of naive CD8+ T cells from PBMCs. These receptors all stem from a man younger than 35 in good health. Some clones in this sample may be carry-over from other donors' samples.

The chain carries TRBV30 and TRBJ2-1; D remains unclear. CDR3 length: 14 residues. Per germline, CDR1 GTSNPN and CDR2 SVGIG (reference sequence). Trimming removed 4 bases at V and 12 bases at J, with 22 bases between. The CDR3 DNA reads TGTGCCTGGAATTATATGAGTGGAAAGGACCTGCAGTTCTTC. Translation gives CAWNYMSGKDLQFF.

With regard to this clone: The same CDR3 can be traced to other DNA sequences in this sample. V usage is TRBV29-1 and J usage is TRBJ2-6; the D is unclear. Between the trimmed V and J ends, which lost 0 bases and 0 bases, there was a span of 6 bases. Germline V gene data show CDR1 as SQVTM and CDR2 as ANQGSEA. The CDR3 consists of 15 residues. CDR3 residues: CSVEDPSSGANVLTF. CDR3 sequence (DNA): TGCAGCGTTGAAGATCCCAGCTCTGGGGCCAACGTCCTGACTTTC.

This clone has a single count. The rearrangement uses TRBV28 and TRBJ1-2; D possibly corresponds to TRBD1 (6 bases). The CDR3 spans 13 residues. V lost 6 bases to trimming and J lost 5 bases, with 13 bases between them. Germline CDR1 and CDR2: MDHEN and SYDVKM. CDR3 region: CASSGTLDYGYTF. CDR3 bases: TGTGCCAGCAGCGGGACACTCGATTATGGCTACACCTTC.

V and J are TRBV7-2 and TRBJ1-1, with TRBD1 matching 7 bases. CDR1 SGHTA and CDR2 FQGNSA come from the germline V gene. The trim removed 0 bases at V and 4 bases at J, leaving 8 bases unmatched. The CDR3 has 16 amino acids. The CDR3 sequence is CASSLATTGRPTEAFF. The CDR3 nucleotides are TGTGCCAGCAGCTTAGCGACGACAGGGAGGCCCACTGAAGCTTTCTTT.

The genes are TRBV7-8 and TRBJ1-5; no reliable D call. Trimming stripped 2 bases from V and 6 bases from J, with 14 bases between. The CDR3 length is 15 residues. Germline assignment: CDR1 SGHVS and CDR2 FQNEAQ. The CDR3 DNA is TGTGCCAGCAGCTTAAGTTTAGTAGGGATTCAGCCCCAGCATTTT. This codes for CASSLSLVGIQPQHF.

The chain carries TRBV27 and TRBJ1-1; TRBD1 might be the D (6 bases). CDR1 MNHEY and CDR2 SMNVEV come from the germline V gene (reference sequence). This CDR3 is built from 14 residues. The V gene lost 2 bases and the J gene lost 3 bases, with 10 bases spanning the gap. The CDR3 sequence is CASSLRSGDTEAFF. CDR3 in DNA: TGTGCCAGCAGTTTAAGGTCAGGGGACACTGAAGCTTTCTTT.

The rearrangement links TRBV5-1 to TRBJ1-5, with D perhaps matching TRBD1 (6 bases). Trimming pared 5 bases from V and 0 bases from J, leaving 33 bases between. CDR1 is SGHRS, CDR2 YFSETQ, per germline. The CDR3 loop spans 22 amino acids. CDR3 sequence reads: CASSIGPVLGTSEGYSNQPQHF. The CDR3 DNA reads TGCGCCAGCAGTATAGGACCCGTCCTCGGGACATCGGAGGGTTATAGCAATCAGCCCCAGCATTTT.

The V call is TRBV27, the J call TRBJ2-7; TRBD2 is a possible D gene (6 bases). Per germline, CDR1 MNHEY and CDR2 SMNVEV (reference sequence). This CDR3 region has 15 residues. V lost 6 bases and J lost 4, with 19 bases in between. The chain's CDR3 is CASSWGTPGRYEQYF. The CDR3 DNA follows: TGTGCCAGCAGCTGGGGGACTCCAGGAAGATACGAGCAGTACTTC.

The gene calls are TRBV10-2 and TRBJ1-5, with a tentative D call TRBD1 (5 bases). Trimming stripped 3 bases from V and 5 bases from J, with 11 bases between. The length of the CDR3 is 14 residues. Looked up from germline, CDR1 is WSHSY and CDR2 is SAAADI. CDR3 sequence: CASSEGRGDQPQHF. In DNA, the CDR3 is TGCGCCAGCAGTGAAGGTCGGGGGGATCAGCCCCAGCATTTT.

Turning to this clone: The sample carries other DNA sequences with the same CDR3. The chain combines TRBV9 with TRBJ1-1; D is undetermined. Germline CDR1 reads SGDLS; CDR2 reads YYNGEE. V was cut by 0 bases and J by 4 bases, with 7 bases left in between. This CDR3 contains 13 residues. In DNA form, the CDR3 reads TGTGCCAGCAGCGTAGGGGTTCGCACTGAAGCTTTCTTT. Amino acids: CASSVGVRTEAFF.

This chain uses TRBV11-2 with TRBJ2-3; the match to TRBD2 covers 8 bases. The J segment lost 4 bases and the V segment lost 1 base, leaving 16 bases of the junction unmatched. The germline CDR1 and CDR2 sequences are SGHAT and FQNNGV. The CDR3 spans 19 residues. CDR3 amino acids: CASSLAGGGAGARADTQYF. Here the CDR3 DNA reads TGTGCCAGCAGCTTAGCCGGGGGGGGAGCGGGAGCCAGGGCAGATACGCAGTATTTT.

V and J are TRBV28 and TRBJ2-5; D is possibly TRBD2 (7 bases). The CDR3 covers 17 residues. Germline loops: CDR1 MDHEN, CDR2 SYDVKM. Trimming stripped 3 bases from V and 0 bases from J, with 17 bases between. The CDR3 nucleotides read TGTGCCAGCAGTTTGGGAATAGGGGGAGGGAACCAAGAGACCCAGTACTTC. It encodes CASSLGIGGGNQETQYF.

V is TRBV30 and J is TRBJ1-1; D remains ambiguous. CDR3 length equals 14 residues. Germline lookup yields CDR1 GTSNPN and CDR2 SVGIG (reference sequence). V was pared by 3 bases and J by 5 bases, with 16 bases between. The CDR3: CAWRVRGVNTEAFF. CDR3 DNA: TGTGCCTGGAGAGTCCGGGGTGTTAATACTGAAGCTTTCTTT. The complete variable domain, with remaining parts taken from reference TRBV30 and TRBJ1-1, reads SQTIHQWPATLVQPVGSPLSLECTVEGTSNPNLYWYRQAAGRGLQLLFYSVGIGQISSEVPQNLSASRPQDRQFILSSKKLLLSDSGFYLCAWRVRGVNTEAFFGQGTRLTVV.

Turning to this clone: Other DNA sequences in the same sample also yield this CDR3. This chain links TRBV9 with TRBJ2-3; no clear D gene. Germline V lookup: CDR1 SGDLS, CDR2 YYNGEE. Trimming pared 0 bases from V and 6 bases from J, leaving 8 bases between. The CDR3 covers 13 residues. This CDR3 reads CASSVGLADTQYF. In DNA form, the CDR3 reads TGTGCCAGCAGCGTAGGGCTTGCGGATACGCAGTATTTT.

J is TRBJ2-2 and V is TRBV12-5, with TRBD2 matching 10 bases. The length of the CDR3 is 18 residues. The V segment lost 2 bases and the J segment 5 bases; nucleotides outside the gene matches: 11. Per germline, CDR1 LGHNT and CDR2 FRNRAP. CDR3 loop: CASGLIRPSGSLTGELFF. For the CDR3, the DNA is TGTGCTAGTGGTTTGATACGGCCTAGCGGGAGTTTGACCGGGGAGCTGTTTTTT.

For the CDR3, the DNA is TGTGCCAGCAGTTATACAGGGGGGGGTAATGAGCAGTTCTTC. The encoded protein is CASSYTGGGNEQFF. The chain employs TRBV28 and TRBJ2-1; D may be TRBD1 (8 bases). Trimming shortened V by 4 bases and J by 7 bases, and 14 bases separated the two germline ends. This CDR3 comprises 14 residues. Germline V gene lookup returns CDR1 MDHEN and CDR2 SYDVKM.

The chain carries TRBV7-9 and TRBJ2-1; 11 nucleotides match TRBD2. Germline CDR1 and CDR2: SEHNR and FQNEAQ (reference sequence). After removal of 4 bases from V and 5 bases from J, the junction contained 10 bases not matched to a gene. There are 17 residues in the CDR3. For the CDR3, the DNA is TGTGCCAGCAGCTCCCCGATCCTAGCGGGAGGTAACAATGAGCAGTTCTTC. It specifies CASSSPILAGGNNEQFF.